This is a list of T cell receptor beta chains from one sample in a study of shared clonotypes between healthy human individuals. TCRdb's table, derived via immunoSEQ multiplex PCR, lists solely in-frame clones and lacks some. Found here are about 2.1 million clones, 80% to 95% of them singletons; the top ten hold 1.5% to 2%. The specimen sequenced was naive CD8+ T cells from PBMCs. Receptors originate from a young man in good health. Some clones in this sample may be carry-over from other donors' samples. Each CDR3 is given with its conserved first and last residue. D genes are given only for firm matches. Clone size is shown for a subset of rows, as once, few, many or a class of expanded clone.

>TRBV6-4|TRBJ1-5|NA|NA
TGTGCCAGCAGTGACTCTGGGGGGAGGGGACTGAATCAGCCCCAGCATTTT
CASSDSGGRGLNQPQHF
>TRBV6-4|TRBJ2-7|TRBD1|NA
TGTGCCAGCGGCCGGGTGATAGGGGGCGACTTCTACGAGCAGTACTTC
CASGRVIGGDFYEQYF
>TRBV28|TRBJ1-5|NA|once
TGTGCCAGCAGTTTAAGCGTTTACAGGTTTCAGCCCCAGCATTTT
CASSLSVYRFQPQHF
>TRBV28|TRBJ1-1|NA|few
TGTGCCAGCAGTGGGGGAGGTGAAGCTTTCTTT
CASSGGGEAFF
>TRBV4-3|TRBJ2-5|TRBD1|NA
TGCGCCAGCAGCCAAGATCCCCGGACAGGTCGGGAGACCCAGTACTTC
CASSQDPRTGRETQYF
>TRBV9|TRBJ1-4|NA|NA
TGTGCCAGCAGCCCCAGCGGGGCCGGAGGTGAAAAACTGTTTTTT
CASSPSGAGGEKLFF
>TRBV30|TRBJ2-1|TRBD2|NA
TGTGCCTGGAGTCCCCTAGCGGGCCCTGTAGGCAATGAGCAGTTCTTC
CAWSPLAGPVGNEQFF
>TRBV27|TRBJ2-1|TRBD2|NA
TGTGCCAGCAGCCCCGGACTAGGAACGAATGAGCAGTTCTTC
CASSPGLGTNEQFF
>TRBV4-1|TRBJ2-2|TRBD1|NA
TGCGCCAGCAGCCAAGCCTCGGGGAACAGGGGTTGGACCGGGGAGCTGTTTTTT
CASSQASGNRGWTGELFF
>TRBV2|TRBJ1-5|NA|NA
TGTGCCAGCAGCCAGGGGCCCGTTAGCAATCAGCCCCAGCATTTT
CASSQGPVSNQPQHF